The next 13 T cell receptor beta chains were all read from a single sample in a study of T cell responses to AZD1222 COVID-19 vaccine. TCRdb's table, derived via immunoSEQ multiplex PCR, lists solely in-frame clones and lacks some. This sample yields 150,000 to 200,000 clones, of which approximately 93% are seen a single time; under 4% belongs to the top ten. Sequencing was performed on peripheral blood, taken 28 days after the second AZD1222 dose. These receptors were obtained from an adult who received the AZD1222 COVID-19 vaccine.

This chain uses TRBV5-4 with TRBJ2-7; D may be TRBD1 (5 bases). CDR3 length equals 15 residues. The germline V gene has CDR1 SGHNT and CDR2 YYREEE (reference sequence). Trimming pared 4 bases from V and 4 bases from J, leaving 18 bases between. CDR3 DNA sequence: TGTGCCAGCAGCCCAAGGGGCGTTGCCCGGTACGAGCAGTACTTC. Amino acids: CASSPRGVARYEQYF.

The chain carries TRBV27 and TRBJ2-2, with D possibly matching TRBD2 (6 bases). V lost 0 bases, J lost 2 bases, and 7 bases lay in between. The CDR3 is made up of 15 amino acids. In germline, CDR1 is MNHEY, CDR2 SMNVEV (reference sequence). The DNA of the CDR3 is TGTGCCAGCAGTTTATCGGGGGGAAACACCGGGGAGCTGTTTTTT. It is translated as CASSLSGGNTGELFF.

This chain connects TRBV19 to TRBJ2-7; D unclear. The CDR3 totals 14 residues. With 5 bases removed from V and 6 bases from J, the gap between germline ends came to 17 bases. Germline V gene sequence: CDR1 LNHDA, CDR2 SQIVND (reference sequence). In nucleotides, the CDR3 is TGTGCCAGTAGTTGGGCCGACGGCTCGCGCGAGCAGTACTTC. Translation: CASSWADGSREQYF.

This chain connects TRBV5-1 to TRBJ2-5, with 7 bases identical to TRBD2. The germline V gene encodes CDR1 SGHRS and CDR2 YFSETQ. This CDR3 has 15 amino acids. V shed 0 bases, J shed 5 bases, and the junction held 7 bases outside the gene matches. The CDR3 nucleotides read TGCGCCAGCAGCTTGGGATCGGGAGGAGGGGAGACCCAGTACTTC. This gives the protein CASSLGSGGGETQYF.

The chain uses TRBV29-1 and TRBJ1-1, with TRBD1 matching over 8 bases. The germline CDR1 and CDR2 sequences are SQVTM and ANQGSEA. V was pared by 6 bases and J by 1 base, with 4 bases of the junction left unmatched. The CDR3 has 13 residues. The CDR3 protein is CSVFDRGNTEAFF. The CDR3 bases are TGCAGCGTATTCGACAGGGGGAACACTGAAGCTTTCTTT.

V gene TRBV14 combines with J gene TRBJ2-5, with a possible D match to TRBD1 (6 bases). Germline loops: CDR1 SGHDN, CDR2 FVKESK. This CDR3 is 14 amino acids long. V lost 3 bases and J 6 bases, leaving 14 bases between the germline ends. CDR3 loop: CASSQYQGSKTQYF. CDR3 nucleotide sequence: TGTGCCAGCAGCCAGTATCAGGGGTCCAAGACCCAGTACTTC.

V and J are TRBV11-2 and TRBJ1-1, with a possible D match to TRBD1 (5 bases). Per the germline V gene, CDR1 is SGHAT and CDR2 is FQNNGV. The CDR3 extends over 16 amino acids. V lost 2 bases, J lost 5 bases, and 18 bases lay in between. CDR3 sequence (DNA): TGTGCCAGCAGCTTACAGGGACGGGGGGTTCGGACTGAAGCTTTCTTT. Translation: CASSLQGRGVRTEAFF.

The rearrangement links TRBV20-1 to TRBJ2-1; D is perhaps TRBD2 (5 bases). The CDR3 spans 13 residues. Trimming took off 3 bases at V and 4 bases at J, with 10 bases between the two ends. Germline V CDR1 and CDR2: DFQATT, SNEGSKA (reference sequence). The CDR3 here is CSASLGSYNEQFF. CDR3 nucleotide sequence: TGCAGTGCTAGTCTGGGGAGTTACAATGAGCAGTTCTTC.

The V call is TRBV28, the J call TRBJ2-7; no clear D. Germline V gene lookup returns CDR1 MDHEN and CDR2 SYDVKM. The CDR3 spans 15 residues. Trimming shortened V by 4 bases and J by 0 bases, and 13 bases separated the two germline ends. The CDR3: CASSSPGRASYEQYF. The CDR3 DNA reads TGTGCCAGCAGTTCTCCCGGACGGGCCTCCTACGAGCAGTACTTC.

The rearrangement links TRBV6-5 to TRBJ2-7; D possibly corresponds to TRBD1 (5 bases). The V and J ends lost 6 bases and 5 bases respectively, with 11 bases between them. Per the germline V gene, CDR1 is MNHEY and CDR2 is SVGAGI. CDR3 length equals 12 residues. CDR3: CASSAGIHEQYF. The CDR3 DNA is TGTGCCAGCAGCGCAGGGATTCACGAGCAGTACTTC.

The gene calls are TRBV3-1 (or the pseudogene TRBV3-2) and TRBJ1-1; D is ambiguous. V was pared by 4 bases and J by 5 bases, with 8 bases between. The CDR3 is made up of 12 amino acids. Germline loops: CDR1 LGHDT, CDR2 YNNKEL (reference sequence). CDR3 region: CASSPGGTEAFF. The CDR3 DNA is TGTGCCAGCAGCCCAGGCGGGACTGAAGCTTTCTTT.

The chain joins TRBV15 to TRBJ1-5, with D uncertain. V lost 1 base, J lost 6 bases, and 7 bases lay in between. The CDR3 runs 13 residues. The germline gives CDR1 LNHNV, CDR2 YYDKDF (reference sequence). The CDR3 bases are TGTGCCACCAGCAGAGGTTCTGCTCAGCCCCAGCATTTT. Translated, it gives CATSRGSAQPQHF.

The chain uses TRBV7-2 and TRBJ2-1, with TRBD2 matching 12 bases. Germline values: CDR1 SGHTA, CDR2 FQGNSA. Unmatched junction bases numbered 5, after V lost 4 bases and J lost 4 bases. This CDR3 has 16 residues. In DNA form, the CDR3 reads TGTGCCAGCAGCTCCGAAGGACTAGCGGGGTACAATGAGCAGTTCTTC. Amino acids: CASSSEGLAGYNEQFF.